Below, 2 T cell receptor beta chains from the same sample are listed, as sequenced in a study of CD8+CD57+ T cells in acquired aplastic anemia. Before being chosen for sequencing, patients had shown CD8+CD57+ cell expansion by flow cytometry. Both TCR beta VDJ combination and CDR3 sequence profiling were carried out. Genomic DNA was the template for this profiling. A single record per CDR3 protein comes from TCRdb applying MiXCR to the reads. The table has hundreds of thousands of distinct CDR3 sequences, under 40% seen once. The sequencing input was sorted CD4+, CD8+, or CD8+CD57+ T cells (not recorded which) from PBMCs. The receptors stem from a human donor with aplastic anemia.

This clonotype was detected only a few times. V gene TRBV10-3 combines with J gene TRBJ2-5, with D possibly being TRBD1 (5 bases). The germline V gene encodes CDR1 ENHRY and CDR2 SYGVKD. Trimming cost V 6 bases and J 5 bases, with 13 bases left between them. The CDR3 is 13 amino acids. The CDR3 here is CAISPQGGETQYF. The CDR3 bases are TGTGCCATCAGCCCCCAGGGCGGCGAGACCCAGTACTTC.

Ten or more counts support this clonotype. This sequence joins TRBV24-1 and TRBJ1-5; possible D gene TRBD1, 5 bases. V shed 9 bases and J shed 7 bases, with 15 bases lying between them. In germline, CDR1 is KGHDR, CDR2 SFDVKD. The CDR3 has 13 amino acids. The DNA of the CDR3 is TGTGCCACCTCCGCGACAGAGGGGCAGCCCCAGCATTTT. It encodes CATSATEGQPQHF.